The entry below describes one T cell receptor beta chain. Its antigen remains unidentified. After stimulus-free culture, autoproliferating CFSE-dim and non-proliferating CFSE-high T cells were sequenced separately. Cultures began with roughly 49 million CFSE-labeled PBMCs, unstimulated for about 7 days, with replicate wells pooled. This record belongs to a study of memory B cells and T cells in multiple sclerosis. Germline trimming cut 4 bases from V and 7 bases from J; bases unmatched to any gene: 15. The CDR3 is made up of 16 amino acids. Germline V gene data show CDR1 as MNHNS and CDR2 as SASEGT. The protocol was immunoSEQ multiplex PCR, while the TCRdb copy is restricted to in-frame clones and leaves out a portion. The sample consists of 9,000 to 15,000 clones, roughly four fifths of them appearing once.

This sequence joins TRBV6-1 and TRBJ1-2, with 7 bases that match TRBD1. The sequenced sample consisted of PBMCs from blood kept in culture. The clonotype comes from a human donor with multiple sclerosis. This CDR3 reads CASSVGDSSYDSGYTF. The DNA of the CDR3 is TGTGCCAGCAGTGTGGGGGACAGCTCTTACGACTCTGGCTACACCTTC.